This T cell receptor (beta chain) was identified in a study of cytomegalovirus exposure and HLA in healthy donors. Overall study: Later, an analysis reported that the 130 or so validation repertoires had used the same platform as the roughly 700 first-cohort repertoires. Findings of the study overall: Per published reports, the classifier diagnosed cytomegalovirus status with high specificity and sensitivity. A few CMV-associated chains proved CMV antigen-specific in vitro. Some TCR beta chains (more than 150 of them) were listed as cytomegalovirus-associated.

Germline V gene sequence: CDR1 MGHDK, CDR2 SYGVNS. The V and J ends lost 2 bases and 6 bases, in that order; junction bases with no gene match: 2. CDR3 size: 14 residues. TCRdb keeps only in-frame clones here, not all; method: immunoSEQ multiplex PCR. The sample comprises around 140,000 clones, about nine tenths of which are singletons, and 3.5% to 5.5% rests with the top ten. Concerning this clone itself: Its antigen is undetermined.

The sequenced sample was PBMCs. This clonotype was obtained from a man between 18 and 35 years old in good health and CMV-seropositive. The rearrangement uses TRBV25-1 and TRBJ2-2; 8 bases are a match to TRBD1. The CDR3 is CASSEADRAGELFF. For the CDR3, the DNA is TGTGCCAGCAGTGAAGCGGACAGGGCCGGGGAGCTGTTTTTT.